This T cell receptor beta chain was obtained from a study of molecular identifiers for immune sequencing clone quantification. The study, taken as a whole, reports: Spiked Jurkat TCR RNA equivalent to one cell was reportedly detectable in 800,000 to 1,000,000 naive cells. Whereas naive cells kept under 1% of molecules in clones above 20 RNA copies, such clones held over 97% in effectors. Same-barcode identical TCR molecules could make highly expanded clones look smaller than they are.

TCRdb recomputed calls from the PCR reads with MiXCR, one row per CDR3 protein. Of 300,000 to 400,000 distinct CDR3 sequences listed, roughly a fifth are singletons. In its sample, this clonotype was seen a few times. Antigen specificity is unknown. The CDR3 runs to 13 residues. Trimming shortened V by 4 bases and J by 3 bases, and 10 bases separated the two germline ends. Germline V gene lookup returns CDR1 SGHDT and CDR2 YYEEEE. The V and J genes are TRBV5-6 and TRBJ1-2, with D maybe TRBD1 (5 bases). The receptor was isolated from a human donor in good health. Some libraries in this study had Jurkat cell RNA spiked in. The sequencing input was naive CD8+ T cells from blood, with Jurkat cell RNA spiked in. Specified subset: FACS-sorted CD8+CD4-CCR7+CD45RA+ naive T cells. The CDR3 reads CASSQGRHYGYTF. As DNA, the CDR3 is TGTGCCAGCAGCCAGGGACGGCACTATGGCTACACCTTC.